The T cell receptor (beta chain) under discussion was sequenced for a study of OX40 agonist ivuxolimab in advanced cancers. Study in general: A partial response was reached by three patients: one with hepatocellular carcinoma and two with cutaneous melanoma.

Clones were sequenced by immunoSEQ multiplex PCR, and TCRdb holds only the in-frame ones, with some missing. The table has tens of thousands of clones, just under 95% seen once. V was clipped by 4 bases and J by 2 bases; unmatched bases: 7. Germline CDR1 and CDR2: SGHNT and YYREEE (reference sequence). The CDR3 covers 15 residues. This receptor was identified in an adult with an advanced solid tumor such as melanoma, head and neck, liver or kidney cancer. V usage is TRBV5-4 and J usage is TRBJ2-3, with 7 nucleotides matching TRBD2. The sample here was CD4+ or CD8+ T cells sorted from blood, taken in a trial of the OX40 agonist ivuxolimab. CDR3 nucleotides: TGTGCCAGCAGCGTGACTAGCCAAAACACAGATACGCAGTATTTT. The encoded protein is CASSVTSQNTDTQYF.